These 11 T cell receptor beta chains came from one sample sequenced in a study of T-cell reconstitution after alpha-beta-depleted transplantation in children. Preparation of the TCRbeta library used unique molecular identifiers. One entry per CDR3 protein, called by TCRdb with MiXCR from the PCR reads. In the table there are 200,000 to 300,000 distinct CDR3 sequences, 20% to 30% of which are singletons. The specimen was PBMCs, mostly from graft donor cells, collected 360 days after TCRalphabeta/CD19-depleted stem cell transplant. Receptor source: a female patient between 2 and 15 years old who had a stem cell transplant for congenital amegakaryocytic thrombocytopenia, so the T cells may come from the graft donor.

The genes are TRBV28 and TRBJ2-1; no reliable D call. The CDR3 contains 13 residues. From germline, CDR1 is MDHEN and CDR2 SYDVKM. Between the trimmed V and J ends, which lost 6 bases and 2 bases, there was a span of 8 bases. The CDR3 sequence: CASSEKTYNEQFF. CDR3 in DNA: TGTGCCAGCAGCGAGAAGACCTACAATGAGCAGTTCTTC.

V is TRBV12-3 or TRBV12-4 and J is TRBJ1-2; D is possibly TRBD1 (5 bases). The CDR3 covers 14 residues. V lost 3 bases and J lost 2, with 10 bases in between. This CDR3 is CASSFRDSNYGYTF. The CDR3 nucleotides are TGTGCCAGCAGTTTCAGGGACTCCAACTATGGCTACACCTTC.

V is TRBV29-1 and J is TRBJ2-7; D possibly matches TRBD1 or TRBD2 (5 bases each). CDR3 length: 13 residues. V lost 3 bases, J lost 4 bases, and 13 bases lay in between. Germline CDR1 and CDR2: SQVTM and ANQGSEA. The CDR3 loop is CSVESGRDYEQYF. For the CDR3, the DNA is TGCAGCGTTGAGAGCGGCAGGGATTACGAGCAGTACTTC.

V gene TRBV5-1 combines with J gene TRBJ2-5; 9 nucleotides align to TRBD2. The ends lost 5 bases at V and 5 bases at J; junction bases unmatched: 7. Germline V gives CDR1 SGHRS, CDR2 YFSETQ. The CDR3 totals 14 residues. CDR3 DNA: TGCGCCAGCAGAGCCGGGACTAGCAGGGAGACCCAGTACTTC. It is translated as CASRAGTSRETQYF.

V gene TRBV12-3 or TRBV12-4 combines with J gene TRBJ2-6; D uncertain. Trimming removed 6 bases at V and 0 bases at J, with 12 bases between. This CDR3 has 16 amino acids. The CDR3 sequence: CASRQSLSSGANVLTF. The CDR3 region has the DNA TGTGCCAGCAGACAGTCCCTGAGCTCTGGGGCCAACGTCCTGACTTTC.

This clonotype has a handful of counts. This chain joins TRBV6-5 and TRBJ1-1; D is undetermined. The length of the CDR3 is 16 residues. The V gene lost 2 bases and the J gene lost 1 base, with 14 bases spanning the gap. Germline-derived CDR1 and CDR2 are MNHEY and SVGAGI. Written as DNA, the CDR3 is TGTGCCAGCAGTTACCACCTTTGGAGACCGAACACTGAAGCTTTCTTT. Residues: CASSYHLWRPNTEAFF.

The V gene is TRBV9, the J gene TRBJ2-5, with 7 nucleotides matching TRBD1. V lost 0 bases to trimming and J lost 4 bases; unmatched junction nucleotides: 6. Germline CDR1 and CDR2: SGDLS and YYNGEE. The CDR3 runs to 15 residues. CDR3 DNA sequence: TGTGCCAGCAGCGTAGCGGGAAAGGGGGCAGAGACCCAGTACTTC. Its translation is CASSVAGKGAETQYF.

This clonotype was counted only a few times. This rearrangement joins TRBV20-1 to TRBJ1-2; D not resolved. Trimming removed 7 bases from V and 5 bases from J, with 2 bases in between. In germline, CDR1 is DFQATT, CDR2 SNEGSKA (reference sequence). CDR3 length: 8 amino acids. CDR3 nucleotides: TGCAGTGGGTATGGCTACACCTTC. Translated, it gives CSGYGYTF.

J is TRBJ2-2 and V is TRBV10-3; 14 bases align to TRBD2. The CDR3 is made up of 21 amino acids. CDR1 and CDR2 (germline): ENHRY, SYGVKD. The junction had 18 bases not matched to a gene; V was cut back by 6 bases and J by 3 bases. The CDR3 coding sequence is TGTGCCATCAGGAGGACTAGCGGGGGGTCTTGGTCGGTGGTTGACACCGGGGAGCTGTTTTTT. It encodes CAIRRTSGGSWSVVDTGELFF.

This chain links TRBV20-1 with TRBJ1-5; D is unclear. Trimming shortened V by 1 base and J by 7 bases, and 8 bases separated the two germline ends. Looked up from germline, CDR1 is DFQATT and CDR2 is SNEGSKA (reference sequence). The CDR3 has 12 amino acids. The CDR3 sequence is CSARGDNQPQHF. The CDR3 DNA reads TGCAGTGCTAGAGGGGATAACCAGCCCCAGCATTTT.

The CDR3 coding sequence is TGTGCCAGCAGTTACCGTCTAGCGGGAGGGCCTCACGAGCAGTACTTC. Its translation: CASSYRLAGGPHEQYF. J is TRBJ2-7 and V is TRBV6-5, with 12 bases identical to TRBD2. With 2 bases clipped from V and 5 bases from J, the junction kept 7 bases outside the gene matches. CDR1 and CDR2 from the germline V gene are MNHEY and SVGAGI. This CDR3 has 16 residues.